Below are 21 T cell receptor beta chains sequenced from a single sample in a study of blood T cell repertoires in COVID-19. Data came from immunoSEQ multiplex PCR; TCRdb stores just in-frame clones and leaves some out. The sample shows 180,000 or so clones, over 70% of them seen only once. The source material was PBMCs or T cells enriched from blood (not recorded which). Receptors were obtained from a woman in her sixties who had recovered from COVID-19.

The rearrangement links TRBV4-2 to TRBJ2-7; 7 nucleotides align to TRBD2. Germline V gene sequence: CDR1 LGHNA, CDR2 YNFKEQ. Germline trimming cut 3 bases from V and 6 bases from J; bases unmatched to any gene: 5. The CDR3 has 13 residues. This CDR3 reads CASSQAGVGEQYF. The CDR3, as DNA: TGTGCCAGCAGCCAGGCGGGGGTGGGCGAGCAGTACTTC.

The CDR3 loop is CASSQDGLGAGGNEQFF. The DNA of the CDR3 is TGTGCCAGCAGCCAAGATGGATTGGGGGCAGGGGGCAATGAGCAGTTCTTC. V usage is TRBV3-1 (or the pseudogene TRBV3-2) and J usage is TRBJ2-1, with TRBD1 matching 7 bases. This CDR3 contains 17 residues. Germline CDR1 and CDR2: LGHDT and YNNKEL (reference sequence). V lost 0 bases to trimming and J lost 6 bases; unmatched junction nucleotides: 11.

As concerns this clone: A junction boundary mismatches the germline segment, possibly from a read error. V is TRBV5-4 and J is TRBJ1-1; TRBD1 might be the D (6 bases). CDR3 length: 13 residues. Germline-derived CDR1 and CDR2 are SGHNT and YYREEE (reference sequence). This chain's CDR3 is CASTLDRNAEAFF. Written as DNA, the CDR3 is TGTGCCAGCACCCTAGACAGGAACGCTGAAGCTTTCTTT.

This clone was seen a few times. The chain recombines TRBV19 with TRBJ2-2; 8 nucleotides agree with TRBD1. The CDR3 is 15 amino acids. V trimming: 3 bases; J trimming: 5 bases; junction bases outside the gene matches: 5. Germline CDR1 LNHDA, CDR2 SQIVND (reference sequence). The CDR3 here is CASSIFGTGTGELFF. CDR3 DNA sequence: TGTGCCAGTAGTATTTTCGGGACAGGAACCGGGGAGCTGTTTTTT.

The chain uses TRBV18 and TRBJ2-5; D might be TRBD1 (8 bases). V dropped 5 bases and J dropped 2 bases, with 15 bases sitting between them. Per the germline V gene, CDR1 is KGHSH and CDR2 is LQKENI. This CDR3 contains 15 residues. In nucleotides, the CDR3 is TGTGCCAGCTCAGCAAGCGGGACAGGACAAGAGACCCAGTACTTC. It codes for CASSASGTGQETQYF.

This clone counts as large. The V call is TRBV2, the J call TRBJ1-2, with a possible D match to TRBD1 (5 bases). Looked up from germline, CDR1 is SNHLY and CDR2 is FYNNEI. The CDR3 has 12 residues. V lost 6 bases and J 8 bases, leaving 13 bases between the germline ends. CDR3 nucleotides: TGTGCCAGCAGAACAGGATTCTGGGGCTACACCTTC. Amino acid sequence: CASRTGFWGYTF.

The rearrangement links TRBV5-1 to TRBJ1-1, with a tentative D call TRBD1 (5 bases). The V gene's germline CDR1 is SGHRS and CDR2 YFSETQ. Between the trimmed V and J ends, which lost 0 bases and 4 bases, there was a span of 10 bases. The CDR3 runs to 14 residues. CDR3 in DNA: TGCGCCAGCAGCTTGGCCTGGCAGGGCACTGAAGCTTTCTTT. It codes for CASSLAWQGTEAFF.

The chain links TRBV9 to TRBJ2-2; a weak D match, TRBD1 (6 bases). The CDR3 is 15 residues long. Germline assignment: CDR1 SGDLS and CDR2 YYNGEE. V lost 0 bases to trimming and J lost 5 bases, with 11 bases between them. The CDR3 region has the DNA TGTGCCAGCAGCGTAGACGGGACACCTACCGGGGAGCTGTTTTTT. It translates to CASSVDGTPTGELFF.

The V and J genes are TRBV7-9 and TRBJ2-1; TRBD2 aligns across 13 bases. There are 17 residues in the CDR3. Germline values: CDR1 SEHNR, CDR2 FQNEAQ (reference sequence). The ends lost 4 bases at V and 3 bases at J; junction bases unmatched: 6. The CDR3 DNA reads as TGTGCCAGCAGCTCCGGGACTAGCGGGGCTTACTACAATGAGCAGTTCTTC. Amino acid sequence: CASSSGTSGAYYNEQFF.

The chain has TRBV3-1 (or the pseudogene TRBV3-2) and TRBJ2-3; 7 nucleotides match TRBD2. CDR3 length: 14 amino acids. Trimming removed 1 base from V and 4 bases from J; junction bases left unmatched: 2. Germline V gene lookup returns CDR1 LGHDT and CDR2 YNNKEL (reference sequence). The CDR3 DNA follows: TGTGCCAGCAGCCAAGTGGGGGGGGCAGATACGCAGTATTTT. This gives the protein CASSQVGGADTQYF.

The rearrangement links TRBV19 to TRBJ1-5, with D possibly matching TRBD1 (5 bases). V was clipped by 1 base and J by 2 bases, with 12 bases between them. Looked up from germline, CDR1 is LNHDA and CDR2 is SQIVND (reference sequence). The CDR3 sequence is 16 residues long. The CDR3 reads CASSIGPRVGNQPQHF. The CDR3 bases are TGTGCCAGTAGTATAGGTCCCAGGGTAGGCAATCAGCCCCAGCATTTT. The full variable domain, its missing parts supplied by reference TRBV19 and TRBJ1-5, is DGGITQSPKYLFRKEGQNVTLSCEQNLNHDAMYWYRQDPGQGLRLIYYSQIVNDFQKGDIAEGYSVSREKKESFPLTVTSAQKNPTAFYLCASSIGPRVGNQPQHFGDGTRLSIL.

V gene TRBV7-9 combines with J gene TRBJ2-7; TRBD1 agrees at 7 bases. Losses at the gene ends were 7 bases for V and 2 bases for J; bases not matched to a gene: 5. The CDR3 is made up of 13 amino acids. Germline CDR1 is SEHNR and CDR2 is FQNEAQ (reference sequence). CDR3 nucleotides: TGTGCCAGCACCGGGACAGTAGCCTACGAGCAGTACTTC. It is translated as CASTGTVAYEQYF.

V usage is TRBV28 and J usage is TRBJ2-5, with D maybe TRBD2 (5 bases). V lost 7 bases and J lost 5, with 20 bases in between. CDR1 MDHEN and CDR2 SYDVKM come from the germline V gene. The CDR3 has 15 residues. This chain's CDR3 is CASTLAFGEVETQYF. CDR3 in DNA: TGTGCCAGCACCCTGGCATTCGGGGAAGTTGAGACCCAGTACTTC.

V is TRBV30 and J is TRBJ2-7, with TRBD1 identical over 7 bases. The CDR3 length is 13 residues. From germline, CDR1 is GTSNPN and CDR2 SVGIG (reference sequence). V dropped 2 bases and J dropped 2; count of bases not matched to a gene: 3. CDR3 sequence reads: CAWSPTGAYEQYF. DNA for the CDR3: TGTGCCTGGAGTCCCACAGGGGCCTACGAGCAGTACTTC.

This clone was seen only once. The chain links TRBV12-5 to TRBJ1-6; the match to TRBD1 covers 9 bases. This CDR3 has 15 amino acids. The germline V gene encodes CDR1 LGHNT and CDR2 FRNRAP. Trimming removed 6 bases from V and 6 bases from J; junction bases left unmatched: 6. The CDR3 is CASGLGQGINSPLHF. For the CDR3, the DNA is TGTGCTAGTGGCCTAGGACAGGGGATTAATTCACCCCTCCACTTT.

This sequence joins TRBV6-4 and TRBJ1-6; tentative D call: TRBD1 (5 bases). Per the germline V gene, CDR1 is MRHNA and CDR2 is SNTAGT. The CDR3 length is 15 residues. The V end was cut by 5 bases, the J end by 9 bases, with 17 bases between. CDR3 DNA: TGTGCCAGCAGTAGGGGCCGGGCGGACGGTTCACCCCTCCACTTT. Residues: CASSRGRADGSPLHF.

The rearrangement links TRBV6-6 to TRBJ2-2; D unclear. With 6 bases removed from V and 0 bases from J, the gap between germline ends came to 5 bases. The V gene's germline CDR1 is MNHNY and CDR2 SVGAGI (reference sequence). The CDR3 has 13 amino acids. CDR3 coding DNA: TGTGCCAGCAGATCCTCGAACACCGGGGAGCTGTTTTTT. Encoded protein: CASRSSNTGELFF.

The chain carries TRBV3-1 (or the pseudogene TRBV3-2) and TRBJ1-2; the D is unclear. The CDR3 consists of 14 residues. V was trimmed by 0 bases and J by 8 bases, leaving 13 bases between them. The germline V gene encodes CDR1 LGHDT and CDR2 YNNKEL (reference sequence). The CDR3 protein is CASSQDPGLGGYTF. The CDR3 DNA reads TGTGCCAGCAGCCAAGATCCCGGGTTAGGAGGCTACACCTTC.

DNA of the CDR3: TGCAGCGTTGTGGCGGTTAATGAAAAACTGTTTTTT. Translation: CSVVAVNEKLFF. The rearrangement links TRBV29-1 to TRBJ1-4; no clear D gene. V lost 4 bases to trimming and J lost 4 bases, with 7 bases between them. Germline-derived CDR1 and CDR2 are SQVTM and ANQGSEA. The CDR3 contains 12 residues.

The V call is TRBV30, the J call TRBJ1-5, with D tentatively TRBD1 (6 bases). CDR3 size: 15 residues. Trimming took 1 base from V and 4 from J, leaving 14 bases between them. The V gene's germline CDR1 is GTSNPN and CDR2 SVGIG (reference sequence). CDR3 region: CAWSGNGGANQPQHF. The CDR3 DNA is TGTGCCTGGAGTGGAAATGGGGGGGCGAATCAGCCCCAGCATTTT.

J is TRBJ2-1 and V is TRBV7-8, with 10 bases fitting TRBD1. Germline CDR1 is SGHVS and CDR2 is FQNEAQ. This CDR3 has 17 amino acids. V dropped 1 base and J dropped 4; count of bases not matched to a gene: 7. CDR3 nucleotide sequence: TGTGCCAGCAGCTTAGTTGGAGGGGGACAGGGGTACAATGAGCAGTTCTTC. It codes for CASSLVGGGQGYNEQFF.